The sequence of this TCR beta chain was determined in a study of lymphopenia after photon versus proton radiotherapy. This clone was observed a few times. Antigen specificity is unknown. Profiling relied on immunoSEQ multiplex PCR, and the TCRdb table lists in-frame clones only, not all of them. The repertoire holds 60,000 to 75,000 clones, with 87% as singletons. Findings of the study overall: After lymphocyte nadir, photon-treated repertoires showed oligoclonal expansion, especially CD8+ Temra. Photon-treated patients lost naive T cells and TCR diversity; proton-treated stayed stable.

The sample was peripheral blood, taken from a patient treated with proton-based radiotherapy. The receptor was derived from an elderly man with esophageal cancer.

Written as DNA, the CDR3 is TGTGCCAGTAGTATGAGAGAGGGCAATCAGCCCCAGCATTTT. Amino acids: CASSMREGNQPQHF. The rearrangement uses TRBV19 and TRBJ1-5; D unclear. V lost 3 bases to trimming and J lost 2 bases, with 8 bases between them. In germline, CDR1 is LNHDA, CDR2 SQIVND (reference sequence). The length of the CDR3 is 14 residues. The variable domain in full, completed from reference TRBV19 and TRBJ1-5, reads DGGITQSPKYLFRKEGQNVTLSCEQNLNHDAMYWYRQDPGQGLRLIYYSQIVNDFQKGDIAEGYSVSREKKESFPLTVTSAQKNPTAFYLCASSMREGNQPQHFGDGTRLSIL.